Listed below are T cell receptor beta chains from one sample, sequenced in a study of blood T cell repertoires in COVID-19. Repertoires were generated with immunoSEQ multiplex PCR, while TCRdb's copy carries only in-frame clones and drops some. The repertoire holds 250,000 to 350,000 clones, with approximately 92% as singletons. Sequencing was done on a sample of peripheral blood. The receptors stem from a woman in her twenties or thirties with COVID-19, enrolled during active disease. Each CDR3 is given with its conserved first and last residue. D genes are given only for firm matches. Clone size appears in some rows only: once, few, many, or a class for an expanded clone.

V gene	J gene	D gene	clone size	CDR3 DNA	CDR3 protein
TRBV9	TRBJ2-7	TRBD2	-	TGTGCCAGCAGCGTAGGACTAGCGGGAGGCCCTGGGGAGCAGTACTTC	CASSVGLAGGPGEQYF
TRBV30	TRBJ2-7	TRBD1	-	TGTGCCTGGAGTGACACGACAGGGGGGTCCTACGAGCAGTACTTC	CAWSDTTGGSYEQYF
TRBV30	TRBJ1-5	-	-	TGTGCCTGGAGTAAGGACAGATTCAATCAGCCCCAGCATTTT	CAWSKDRFNQPQHF
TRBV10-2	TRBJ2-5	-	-	TGCGCCAGCAGTGAGATAGGGGCACCGGGGACCCAGTACTTC	CASSEIGAPGTQYF
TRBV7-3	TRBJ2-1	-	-	TGTGCCAGCAGCTTAAGAGAGTATAGCTACAATGAGCAGTTCTTC	CASSLREYSYNEQFF
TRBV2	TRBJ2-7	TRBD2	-	TGTGCCAGTGGGGGGGGACTAGCGATGAGCGAGCAGTACTTC	CASGGGLAMSEQYF
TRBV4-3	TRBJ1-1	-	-	TGCGCCAGCAGCCAAGATCGATTACAGAACACTGAAGCTTTCTTT	CASSQDRLQNTEAFF
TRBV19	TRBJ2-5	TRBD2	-	TGTGCCAGTAGTACCCGACTAGCGGGAGTCGGAGAGACCCAGTACTTC	CASSTRLAGVGETQYF
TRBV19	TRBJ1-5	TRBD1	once	TGTGCCAGTAGTTCCGCGGACAGGGTGGGGTATAGCAATCAGCCCCAGCATTTT	CASSSADRVGYSNQPQHF
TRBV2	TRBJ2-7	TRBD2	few	TGTGCCAGCAGACCAGGGGCTAGCGGGAGCTACGAGCAGTACTTC	CASRPGASGSYEQYF
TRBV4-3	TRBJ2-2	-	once	TGCGCCAGCAGCCAGGCTAGCGCCACCGGGGAGCTGTTTTTT	CASSQASATGELFF
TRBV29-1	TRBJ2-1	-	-	TGCAGCGTTGGTCGGGGACTCCTTGCCGGCAATGAGCAGTTCTTC	CSVGRGLLAGNEQFF
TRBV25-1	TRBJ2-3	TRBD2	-	TGTGCCAGCAGTGATCCCGGGAGGGGCACAGATACGCAGTATTTT	CASSDPGRGTDTQYF
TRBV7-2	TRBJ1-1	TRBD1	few	TGTGCCAGCAGCTTCACGACAGGGTTGAACACTGAAGCTTTCTTT	CASSFTTGLNTEAFF
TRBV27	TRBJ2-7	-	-	TGTGCCAGCAGTTCAGGACAAGCCGAGCAGTACTTC	CASSSGQAEQYF
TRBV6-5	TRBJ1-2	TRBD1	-	TGTGCCAGCAGGCTCGACAGGGAAGGTGGCTACACCTTC	CASRLDREGGYTF
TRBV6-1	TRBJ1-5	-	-	TGTGCCAGCAGTGAATCCGGGGGGAGCAATCAGCCCCAGCATTTT	CASSESGGSNQPQHF
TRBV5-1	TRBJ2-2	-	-	TGCGCCAGCAGTAAACTAGCCCCTGTAGGGACCGGGGAGCTGTTTTTT	CASSKLAPVGTGELFF
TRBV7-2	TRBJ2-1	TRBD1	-	TGTGCCAGCAGCCTAAGACAGGGGGCGATTCCGCAGTTCTTC	CASSLRQGAIPQFF
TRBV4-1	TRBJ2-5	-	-	TGCGCCAGCAGCCAAGATGCCGTGGGCCGGGGATCGGAGACCCAGTACTTC	CASSQDAVGRGSETQYF
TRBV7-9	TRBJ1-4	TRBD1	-	TGTGCCAGCAGCCCGACAGGGATCTATGAAAAACTGTTTTTT	CASSPTGIYEKLFF
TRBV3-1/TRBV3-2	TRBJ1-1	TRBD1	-	TGTGCCAGCAGTCGGGGACAGGGGGACACTGAAGCTTTCTTT	CASSRGQGDTEAFF
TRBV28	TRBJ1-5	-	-	TGTGCCAGCAGTCGGACAGCTAGCAATCAGCCCCAGCATTTT	CASSRTASNQPQHF
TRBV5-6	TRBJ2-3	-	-	TGTGCCAGCAGCCCATCTCCGAGAGGGCCAGATACGCAGTATTTT	CASSPSPRGPDTQYF
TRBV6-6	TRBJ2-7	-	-	TGTGCCAGCAGTTACCCCAGTCAGGGGTTGTCCAACGAGCAGTACTTC	CASSYPSQGLSNEQYF
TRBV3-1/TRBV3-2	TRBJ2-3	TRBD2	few	TGTGCCAGCAGCCCCCTAGCGGGTAGCACAGATACGCAGTATTTT	CASSPLAGSTDTQYF
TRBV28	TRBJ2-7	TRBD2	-	TGTGCCAGCAGCTATCTAGCGGGAGGGTCGAACTACGAGCAGTACTTC	CASSYLAGGSNYEQYF
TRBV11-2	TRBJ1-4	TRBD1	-	TGTGCCAGCAGCTTAACCGGGACAGGGGAATTAAATGAAAAACTGTTTTTT	CASSLTGTGELNEKLFF
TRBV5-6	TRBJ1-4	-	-	TGTGCCAGCAGCCCCTGGACAGCCCTTAATGAAAAACTGTTTTTT	CASSPWTALNEKLFF
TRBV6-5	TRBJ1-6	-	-	TGTGCCAGCAGTTACTCGAAGGGGCGGAATTCACCCCTCCACTTT	CASSYSKGRNSPLHF
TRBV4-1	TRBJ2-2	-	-	TGCGCCAGCAGCGAAGTCACGCGAACCGGGGAGCTGTTTTTT	CASSEVTRTGELFF
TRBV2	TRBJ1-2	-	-	TGTGCCAGCAGTGGAGCGGGGGCCAGCCATGGCTACACCTTC	CASSGAGASHGYTF
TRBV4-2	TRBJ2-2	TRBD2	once	TGTGCCAGCAGCCAAGAACTAGCGGGAGGGACCGGGGAGCTGTTTTTT	CASSQELAGGTGELFF
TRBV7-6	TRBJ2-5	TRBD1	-	TGTGCCAGCACATTTACCGGGACAGCGTACCAAGAGACCCAGTACTTC	CASTFTGTAYQETQYF
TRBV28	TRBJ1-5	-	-	TGTGCCAGCAGTTTTAGTGCGGCCGGGCAGCCCCAGCATTTT	CASSFSAAGQPQHF
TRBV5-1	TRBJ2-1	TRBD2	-	TGCGCCAGCAGCTTGCCCTTCGGGACTAGGTCCTACAATGAGCAGTTCTTC	CASSLPFGTRSYNEQFF
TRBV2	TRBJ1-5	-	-	TGTGCCAGCAGAGAGAACAGGGCAAGCAATCAGCCCCAGCATTTT	CASRENRASNQPQHF
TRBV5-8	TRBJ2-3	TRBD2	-	TGTGCCAGCAGCTTGGGGACTAGCGGGAGCCCAGATACGCAGTATTTT	CASSLGTSGSPDTQYF
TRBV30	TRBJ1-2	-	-	TGTGCCTGGGAGACAGTTACCCCTTTCTATGGCTACACCTTC	CAWETVTPFYGYTF
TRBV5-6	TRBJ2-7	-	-	TGTGCCAGCAGCTTAATAGGAGACTCCTACGAGCAGTACTTC	CASSLIGDSYEQYF
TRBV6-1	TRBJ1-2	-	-	TGTGCCAGCAGTGTTGAGCAGGCTCCAACTAACTATGGCTACACCTTC	CASSVEQAPTNYGYTF
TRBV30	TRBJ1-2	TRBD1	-	TGTGCCTGGAGTGTAGGACAGGGGGGCTATGGCTACACCTTC	CAWSVGQGGYGYTF
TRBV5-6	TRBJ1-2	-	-	TGTGCCAGCAGCCTGGGACTGTTGATCCCTAACTATGGCTACACCTTC	CASSLGLLIPNYGYTF
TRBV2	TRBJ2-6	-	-	TGTGCCAGCAGCATCCCGGGATCTGGGGCCAACGTCCTGACTTTC	CASSIPGSGANVLTF
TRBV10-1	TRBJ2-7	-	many	TGCGCCAGCAGTGAAGGACTCTCAACGGGCGAGCAGTACTTC	CASSEGLSTGEQYF
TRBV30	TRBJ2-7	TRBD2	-	TGTGCCTCCGGACTAGCGGGGGGCTACGAGCAGTACTTC	CASGLAGGYEQYF
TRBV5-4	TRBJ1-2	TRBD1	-	TGTGCCAGCAGCCCGGACAGGGGATTGAGTAACTATGGCTACACCTTC	CASSPDRGLSNYGYTF
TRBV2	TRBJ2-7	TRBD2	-	TGTGCCAGCAGTCCCGAGCGGGAGGTCTCCTACGAGCAGTACTTC	CASSPEREVSYEQYF
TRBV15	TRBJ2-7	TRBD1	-	TGTGCCACCAGCGCGGTTGACAGGGGAGACGAGCAGTACTTC	CATSAVDRGDEQYF
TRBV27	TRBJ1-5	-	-	TGTGCCAGCAGTTTCCACAATCAGCCCCAGCATTTT	CASSFHNQPQHF
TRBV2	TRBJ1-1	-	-	TGTGCCAGCATGTCTCAGTGGAACACTGAAGCTTTCTTT	CASMSQWNTEAFF